The 30 T cell receptor beta chains given below trace back to one sample, sequenced in a study of blood T cell repertoires in COVID-19 (dated by TCRdb to about 2020). Library construction relied on the immunoSEQ multiplex PCR assay. TCRdb re-hosts the immuneACCESS table, in-frame sequences only. Its copies lack some clones; in the studies checked, an unresolved V gene accounts for under half of them, and the cause for the rest is not known. The sample records 320,000 or so clones, about nine tenths of which are singletons. The ten top clones hold 5.2% of the sample. Sequencing was carried out using PBMCs or T cells enriched from blood (not recorded which). These receptor sequences come from a man aged 55 to 70 who had recovered from COVID-19.

The chain recombines TRBV11-2 with TRBJ1-5; D may be TRBD1 (5 bases). This CDR3 region has 15 residues. Germline CDR1 is SGHAT and CDR2 is FQNNGV. Trimming cost V 5 bases and J 4 bases, with 15 bases left between them. DNA for the CDR3: TGTGCCAGCAGCCCCGACGGGGGTCCGAATCAGCCCCAGCATTTT. Encoded protein: CASSPDGGPNQPQHF.

The chain is built from TRBV12-3 or TRBV12-4 and TRBJ2-3; no definite D call. The length of the CDR3 is 13 residues. The V end was cut by 1 base, the J end by 5 bases, with 7 bases between. The CDR3 DNA follows: TGTGCCAGCAGTTTAGACGGCGGAGATACGCAGTATTTT. Translating gives CASSLDGGDTQYF.

The V and J genes are TRBV3-1 (or the pseudogene TRBV3-2) and TRBJ2-4; 7 bases align to TRBD1. V shed 0 bases, J shed 10 bases, and the junction held 12 bases outside the gene matches. In germline, CDR1 is LGHDT, CDR2 YNNKEL (reference sequence). This CDR3 has 16 amino acids. For the CDR3, the DNA is TGTGCCAGCAGCCAAGACGCTAGGGGGCCGGGGCGGATTCAGTACTTC. Protein sequence: CASSQDARGPGRIQYF.

The CDR3 DNA reads as TGCAGCGTCCTTTGGGGACAGGGACCCACCGGGGAGCTGTTTTTT. Protein: CSVLWGQGPTGELFF. V usage is TRBV29-1 and J usage is TRBJ2-2; 9 positions agree with TRBD1. V shed 6 bases, J shed 4 bases, and the junction held 9 bases outside the gene matches. The germline V gene has CDR1 SQVTM and CDR2 ANQGSEA. The CDR3 is made up of 15 amino acids.

The rearrangement links TRBV7-3 to TRBJ2-1, with D possibly TRBD2 on 6 matching bases. The germline CDR1 and CDR2 sequences are SGHTA and FQGTGA. The CDR3 contains 16 residues. Trimming cost V 5 bases and J 0 bases, with 14 bases left between them. The CDR3, as DNA: TGTGCCAGCAGCATAAACGGACTACTCTCCTACAATGAGCAGTTCTTC. Residues: CASSINGLLSYNEQFF.

This chain connects TRBV19 to TRBJ2-7; 9 nucleotides match TRBD2. The CDR3 totals 15 residues. The V gene's germline CDR1 is LNHDA and CDR2 SQIVND (reference sequence). Trimming at V came to 6 bases and at J to 0 bases, leaving 6 bases not matched to a gene. The CDR3 reads CASSTISGGSYEQYF. The CDR3 nucleotides read TGTGCCAGTAGCACTATTAGCGGGGGCTCCTACGAGCAGTACTTC.

The chain couples TRBV28 to TRBJ2-7; weak D call: TRBD2 (6 bases). CDR1 and CDR2 from the germline V gene are MDHEN and SYDVKM. Trimming removed 6 bases from V and 9 bases from J, with 15 bases in between. This CDR3 contains 12 residues. The CDR3 DNA reads TGTGCCAGCAGCTTGGGGGGTTCAGTGCAGTACTTC. This encodes CASSLGGSVQYF.

This clone was counted once. The V call is TRBV28, the J call TRBJ1-2, with D hard to call. The CDR3 runs 12 residues. CDR1 is MDHEN and CDR2 is SYDVKM in the germline V gene. V was cut by 3 bases and J by 8 bases, with 10 bases left in between. The CDR3 sequence is CASSFLQTGYTF. The CDR3 DNA is TGTGCCAGCAGTTTTCTACAGACGGGCTACACCTTC.

The V call is TRBV18, the J call TRBJ1-2, with 7 bases fitting TRBD1. The CDR3 consists of 14 residues. Germline loops: CDR1 KGHSH, CDR2 LQKENI. The J segment lost 8 bases and the V segment lost 2 bases, leaving 8 bases of the junction unmatched. CDR3 sequence: CASSPFETGYGYTF. CDR3 nucleotides: TGTGCCAGCTCACCATTCGAGACAGGGTACGGCTACACCTTC.

The chain employs TRBV3-1 (or the pseudogene TRBV3-2) and TRBJ1-2; no firm D call. CDR1 and CDR2 from the germline V gene are LGHDT and YNNKEL (reference sequence). V lost 0 bases and J 5 bases, leaving 10 bases between the germline ends. This CDR3 has 14 residues. The CDR3 spells CASSQDPFSYGYTF. For the CDR3, the DNA is TGTGCCAGCAGCCAAGATCCCTTCAGTTATGGCTACACCTTC.

The chain employs TRBV7-2 and TRBJ2-1, with 9 positions matching TRBD2. V lost 4 bases to trimming and J lost 0 bases; unmatched junction nucleotides: 13. The CDR3 has 19 amino acids. Looked up from germline, CDR1 is SGHTA and CDR2 is FQGNSA. As DNA, the CDR3 is TGTGCCAGCAGCTCGAAACCGTGGACTAGCGCTAACTCCTACAATGAGCAGTTCTTC. Translated, it gives CASSSKPWTSANSYNEQFF. The full variable domain, its missing parts supplied by reference TRBV7-2 and TRBJ2-1, is GAGVSQSPSNKVTEKGKDVELRCDPISGHTALYWYRQSLGQGLEFLIYFQGNSAPDKSGLPSDRFSAERTGGSVSTLTIQRTQQEDSAVYLCASSSKPWTSANSYNEQFFGPGTRLTVL.

CDR3 sequence (DNA): TGTGCCAGCAGCTCGTTCGCGGGAGAATGGGAGACCCAGTACTTC. Encoded protein: CASSSFAGEWETQYF. The chain couples TRBV5-5 to TRBJ2-5; 7 positions agree with TRBD2. This CDR3 comprises 15 residues. Trimming at V came to 3 bases and at J to 5 bases, leaving 10 bases not matched to a gene. Per the germline V gene, CDR1 is SGHKS and CDR2 is YYEKEE (reference sequence).

The chain combines TRBV9 with TRBJ2-1; 10 nucleotides line up with TRBD1. This CDR3 contains 14 residues. The germline CDR1 and CDR2 sequences are SGDLS and YYNGEE. The trim removed 4 bases at V and 8 bases at J, leaving 6 bases unmatched. CDR3 DNA: TGTGCCAGCAGCAGCAGACAGGGGGCCCATGAGCAGTTCTTC. Protein product: CASSSRQGAHEQFF.

J is TRBJ1-5 and V is TRBV19; TRBD1 is a possible D gene (6 bases). The CDR3 has 14 amino acids. The V end was cut by 8 bases, the J end by 6 bases, with 17 bases between. The germline V gene has CDR1 LNHDA and CDR2 SQIVND (reference sequence). This CDR3 is CASSGARGGQPQHF. In DNA form, the CDR3 reads TGTGCCAGTTCCGGGGCCAGGGGTGGTCAGCCCCAGCATTTT. Filled out from reference TRBV19 and TRBJ1-5, the complete variable domain reads DGGITQSPKYLFRKEGQNVTLSCEQNLNHDAMYWYRQDPGQGLRLIYYSQIVNDFQKGDIAEGYSVSREKKESFPLTVTSAQKNPTAFYLCASSGARGGQPQHFGDGTRLSIL.

The chain joins TRBV5-5 to TRBJ1-5; D ambiguous. Trimming took off 0 bases at V and 5 bases at J, with 9 bases between the two ends. Germline V gene sequence: CDR1 SGHKS, CDR2 YYEKEE (reference sequence). The CDR3 is 14 residues long. The CDR3 protein is CASSLGPDYQPQHF. CDR3 nucleotide sequence: TGTGCCAGCAGCTTGGGGCCAGACTATCAGCCCCAGCATTTT.

This clone was picked up a small number of times. The J gene is TRBJ2-7, the V gene TRBV7-2, with TRBD2 matching over 9 bases. J gave up 4 bases and V 1 base, and 5 bases lay outside the gene matches. CDR3 length equals 15 residues. From germline, CDR1 is SGHTA and CDR2 FQGNSA. The CDR3 reads CASSLVAGAGYEQYF. The CDR3 DNA is TGTGCCAGCAGCTTAGTAGCGGGAGCAGGATACGAGCAGTACTTC. The full variable domain, rest sourced from reference TRBV7-2 and TRBJ2-7, is GAGVSQSPSNKVTEKGKDVELRCDPISGHTALYWYRQSLGQGLEFLIYFQGNSAPDKSGLPSDRFSAERTGGSVSTLTIQRTQQEDSAVYLCASSLVAGAGYEQYFGPGTRLTVT.

This clone has just one count. The chain has TRBV27 and TRBJ2-7; 11 bases agree with TRBD1. Germline CDR1 is MNHEY and CDR2 is SMNVEV (reference sequence). The V and J ends lost 6 bases and 6 bases, in that order; junction bases with no gene match: 7. This CDR3 comprises 14 residues. The CDR3 is CASRGQGARAEQYF. DNA of the CDR3: TGTGCCAGCAGAGGACAGGGGGCGCGAGCCGAGCAGTACTTC.

The V call is TRBV7-2, the J call TRBJ1-5; a possible D gene is TRBD1 (5 bases). Trimming stripped 4 bases from V and 1 base from J, with 11 bases between. CDR3 length equals 15 residues. Germline CDR1 and CDR2: SGHTA and FQGNSA. CDR3 region: CASSSQGRSNQPQHF. CDR3 DNA: TGTGCCAGCAGCTCTCAGGGTAGGAGCAATCAGCCCCAGCATTTT.

J is TRBJ2-2 and V is TRBV2; 12 nucleotides align to TRBD2. Germline V gene sequence: CDR1 SNHLY, CDR2 FYNNEI. J gave up 7 bases and V 6 bases, and 9 bases lay outside the gene matches. This CDR3 contains 16 residues. This chain's CDR3 is CASSETSGRNDGELFF. The CDR3 region has the DNA TGTGCCAGCAGCGAAACTAGCGGGAGGAACGACGGGGAGCTGTTTTTT.

This clone was seen just once. This chain joins TRBV10-1 and TRBJ2-3, with 10 bases fitting TRBD2. The CDR3 contains 16 residues. CDR1 is WNHNN and CDR2 is SYGVQD in the germline V gene (reference sequence). V shed 6 bases and J 0 bases; nucleotides not matched to a gene: 6. The CDR3 DNA is TGCGCCAGCAGCCCCGGACTAGCGGCTAGCACAGATACGCAGTATTTT. This codes for CASSPGLAASTDTQYF.

This clone has more than one count but fewer than ten. The rearrangement joins TRBV9 to TRBJ1-4, with unresolved D. CDR3 length equals 14 residues. Trimming stripped 4 bases from V and 6 bases from J, with 13 bases between. Per germline, CDR1 SGDLS and CDR2 YYNGEE. The CDR3 DNA sequence: TGTGCCAGCAGCCCCCGGAGCGGGGATGAAAAACTGTTTTTT. Its translation is CASSPRSGDEKLFF.

This clone occurred once. V usage is TRBV5-4 and J usage is TRBJ2-7; 8 bases match TRBD2. With 6 bases clipped from V and 2 bases from J, the junction kept 7 bases outside the gene matches. The CDR3 consists of 14 residues. Per the germline V gene, CDR1 is SGHNT and CDR2 is YYREEE (reference sequence). The CDR3 DNA follows: TGTGCCAGCACCAGCGGGGGCGCACCCTACGAGCAGTACTTC. It is translated as CASTSGGAPYEQYF.

The chain has TRBV18 and TRBJ2-1, with 7 bases identical to TRBD1. CDR1 is KGHSH and CDR2 is LQKENI in the germline V gene. V dropped 2 bases and J dropped 0; count of bases not matched to a gene: 1. This CDR3 has 15 residues. The CDR3 DNA reads TGTGCCAGCTCACCAGGGACAGCCTCCTACAATGAGCAGTTCTTC. Its translation: CASSPGTASYNEQFF. The complete variable domain, with remaining parts taken from reference TRBV18 and TRBJ2-1, reads NAGVMQNPRHLVRRRGQEARLRCSPMKGHSHVYWYRQLPEEGLKFMVYLQKENIIDESGMPKERFSAEFPKEGPSILRIQQVVRGDSAAYFCASSPGTASYNEQFFGPGTRLTVL.

V and J are TRBV2 and TRBJ2-2, with D perhaps matching TRBD2 (6 bases). V gave up 5 bases and J gave up 4 bases, with 11 bases separating them. CDR3 length: 14 amino acids. In germline, CDR1 is SNHLY, CDR2 FYNNEI. CDR3 nucleotide sequence: TGTGCCAGCAGTACCTACGGGGGCACCGGGGAGCTGTTTTTT. This sequence encodes CASSTYGGTGELFF.

This chain links TRBV28 with TRBJ2-3; D remains ambiguous. The CDR3 spans 12 residues. Germline CDR1 is MDHEN and CDR2 is SYDVKM. The germline V and J ends were trimmed by 6 bases and 0 bases, with 4 bases remaining between them. In nucleotides, the CDR3 is TGTGCCAGCAGCACTAGCACAGATACGCAGTATTTT. Protein: CASSTSTDTQYF.

The chain uses TRBV4-3 and TRBJ2-1; perhaps TRBD1 as D (5 bases). CDR1 is LGHNA and CDR2 is YSLEER in the germline V gene. V lost 5 bases, J lost 0 bases, and 11 bases lay in between. The CDR3 extends over 15 amino acids. CDR3 region: CASSVGVVSYNEQFF. The CDR3, as DNA: TGCGCCAGCAGCGTAGGGGTAGTCTCCTACAATGAGCAGTTCTTC.

The chain combines TRBV29-1 with TRBJ2-2; TRBD2 is a possible D gene (6 bases). Germline-derived CDR1 and CDR2 are SQVTM and ANQGSEA. The CDR3 runs to 16 residues. V lost 5 bases and J 0 bases, leaving 16 bases between the germline ends. For the CDR3, the DNA is TGCAGCGTTCGACGGGACTGGCGGGCGAACACCGGGGAGCTGTTTTTT. Amino acids: CSVRRDWRANTGELFF.

This sequence joins TRBV21-1 and TRBJ1-4. TRBV21-1 is shown as a pseudogene. This CDR3 is 15 amino acids long. The CDR3 reads CASSKAPSVDEKLFF. CDR3 nucleotides: TGTGCCAGCAGCAAAGCGCCCAGCGTGGATGAAAAACTGTTTTTT.

The chain couples TRBV19 to TRBJ2-2; 7 bases map to TRBD1. Per germline, CDR1 LNHDA and CDR2 SQIVND (reference sequence). Germline trimming cut 4 bases from V and 6 bases from J; bases unmatched to any gene: 2. This CDR3 comprises 13 residues. CDR3 nucleotide sequence: TGTGCCAGTAGTACCACAGGGGCCGGGGAGCTGTTTTTT. Protein: CASSTTGAGELFF.

CDR3 DNA: TGTGCCAGCAGCCCCCGAGGTACGAACACCGGGGAGCTGTTTTTT. It translates to CASSPRGTNTGELFF. The V gene is TRBV7-9, the J gene TRBJ2-2; no clear D. CDR1 SEHNR and CDR2 FQNEAQ come from the germline V gene (reference sequence). Trimming removed 5 bases from V and 0 bases from J, with 10 bases in between. There are 15 residues in the CDR3.